This is a list of T cell receptor beta chains from one sample in a study of T cell changes during pregnancy in multiple sclerosis. Some clones are missing from TCRdb's copy, which holds only in-frame ones; the method was immunoSEQ multiplex PCR. The sample shows 73,000 or so clones, 91% of them seen only once. The material was peripheral blood, obtained in the second trimester of pregnancy. The source of these receptors is a female donor with multiple sclerosis, enrolled in a pregnancy study. The CDR3 runs from the conserved cysteine through the conserved F or W. The order of the fields is clone size, J gene, D gene, V gene, CDR3 length, CDR3 protein, CDR3 DNA. A D gene is named only where the DNA matches it firmly. A clone size is listed for some rows: how often the clone was seen (once, few, many), or a class if it is expanded.

>.|TRBJ1-2|TRBD1|TRBV14|16
CASSFRDRGRVNGYTF
TGTGCCAGCAGCTTCCGGGACAGGGGGCGCGTTAACGGCTACACCTTC
>.|TRBJ2-7|TRBD2|TRBV18|14
CASSPWEGSYEQYF
TGTGCCAGCTCCCCGTGGGAGGGTTCCTACGAGCAGTACTTC
>.|TRBJ2-3|TRBD2|TRBV4-3|19
CASSQFVPGLAGGSDTQYF
TGCGCCAGCAGCCAATTCGTACCGGGACTAGCGGGGGGCTCAGATACGCAGTATTTT
>.|TRBJ1-2|TRBD1|TRBV6-5|13
CASSYSRGTGTFF
TGTGCCAGCAGTTACTCGAGAGGGACAGGGACATTCTTC
>few|TRBJ1-1|.|TRBV14|15
CASSQDLPGVAEAFF
TGTGCCAGCAGCCAAGATCTGCCAGGTGTGGCTGAAGCTTTCTTT
>.|TRBJ1-6|.|TRBV2|15
CASSASPSSHSPLHF
TGTGCCAGCAGTGCCAGTCCTTCTAGCCATTCACCCCTCCACTTT
>.|TRBJ2-1|TRBD2|TRBV7-3|17
CASSLIPGLAGTNEQFF
TGTGCCAGCAGCTTAATTCCCGGACTAGCGGGAACAAATGAGCAGTTCTTC
>.|TRBJ1-1|TRBD1|TRBV5-5|15
CASSLTGTGWAEAFF
TGTGCCAGCAGCTTAACCGGGACAGGGTGGGCTGAAGCTTTCTTT
>once|TRBJ1-1|.|TRBV4-3|15
CASSQQGGGLTEAFF
TGCGCCAGCAGCCAACAAGGCGGCGGCCTGACTGAAGCTTTCTTT
>.|TRBJ2-7|TRBD1|TRBV4-3|15
CASSHEGQGSYEQYF
TGCGCCAGCAGCCATGAGGGACAGGGCTCCTACGAGCAGTACTTC
>.|TRBJ2-2|.|TRBV19|16
CASTEWRGLGTGELFF
TGTGCCAGCACCGAATGGCGGGGGCTCGGCACCGGGGAGCTGTTTTTT
>.|TRBJ1-2|TRBD1|TRBV12-5|16
CASGVAGTGIPTRYTF
TGTGCTAGTGGGGTGGCCGGGACAGGGATCCCCACCCGCTACACCTTC
>once|TRBJ2-3|TRBD2|TRBV13|19
CASSLRIGMVAGHTDTQYF
TGTGCCAGCAGCTTAAGAATCGGTATGGTAGCGGGCCACACAGATACGCAGTATTTT
>once|TRBJ1-5|.|TRBV16|16
CASSPGWGHGNQPQHF
TGTGCCAGCAGCCCCGGGTGGGGACACGGGAATCAGCCCCAGCATTTT
>few|TRBJ2-3|TRBD1|TRBV29-1|16
CSVEGLGQGATDTQYF
TGCAGCGTTGAAGGCCTGGGACAGGGGGCAACAGATACGCAGTATTTT
>.|TRBJ1-2|TRBD1|TRBV19|13
CASLDRGGYGYTF
TGTGCCAGTCTCGACAGGGGTGGCTATGGCTACACCTTC
>.|TRBJ2-3|TRBD1|TRBV6-1|14
CASSEDRVSDTQYF
TGTGCCAGCAGTGAGGACAGGGTCTCAGATACGCAGTATTTT
>once|TRBJ2-1|TRBD2|TRBV25-1|18
CASSEGPQIAGGYNEQFF
TGTGCCAGCAGTGAAGGCCCCCAGATAGCGGGGGGATACAATGAGCAGTTCTTC
>.|TRBJ1-5|.|TRBV6-5|14
CASSRIQGGQPQHF
TGTGCCAGCAGCCGAATACAGGGTGGTCAGCCCCAGCATTTT
>.|TRBJ2-6|TRBD1|TRBV30|18
CAWSVRQGSRSGANVLTF
TGTGCCTGGAGTGTCAGACAGGGATCTAGGTCTGGGGCCAACGTCCTGACTTTC
>.|TRBJ2-7|.|TRBV5-8|14
CASSPPPQLVEQYF
TGTGCCAGCAGCCCCCCTCCGCAGTTGGTCGAGCAGTACTTC
>.|TRBJ1-2|.|TRBV7-2|13
CASSPGTTNGYTF
TGTGCCAGCAGCCCAGGGACAACGAATGGCTACACCTTC
>.|TRBJ1-2|.|TRBV11-2|14
CASSSVGGNYGYTF
TGTGCCAGCAGCTCAGTCGGGGGGAACTATGGCTACACCTTC
>.|TRBJ1-5|TRBD1|TRBV6-5|14
CASSYGTGVQPQHF
TGTGCCAGCAGTTACGGGACAGGGGTTCAGCCCCAGCATTTT
>.|TRBJ2-7|TRBD1|TRBV4-3|15
CASSQDGTGPYEQCF
TGCGCCAGCAGCCAAGATGGGACAGGGCCCTACGAGCAGTGCTTC
>.|TRBJ2-1|.|TRBV29-1|17
CSVEGRGASSSYNEQFF
TGCAGCGTTGAGGGCAGGGGAGCGTCGAGCTCCTACAATGAGCAGTTCTTC
>.|TRBJ2-5|.|TRBV5-1|17
CASSLMGPTRGQETQYF
TGCGCCAGCAGCTTGATGGGCCCGACCAGGGGACAAGAGACCCAGTACTTC
>.|TRBJ2-7|TRBD2|TRBV10-3|12
CAASGGVYEQYF
TGTGCCGCTAGCGGGGGAGTTTACGAGCAGTACTTC
>.|TRBJ2-7|TRBD1|TRBV7-2|13
CASSRTGVYEQYF
TGTGCCAGCTCCCGGACAGGGGTCTACGAGCAGTACTTC
>.|TRBJ1-2|TRBD1|TRBV5-6|17
CASSLTPGWDRSHGYTF
TGTGCCAGCAGCCTTACGCCGGGATGGGACAGAAGTCATGGCTACACCTTC
>once|TRBJ2-5|.|TRBV7-3|15
CASSLRGLNQETQYF
TGTGCCAGCAGCTTAAGGGGACTTAACCAAGAGACCCAGTACTTC
>.|TRBJ1-4|TRBD1|TRBV6-6|14
CASSSWTGHEKLFF
TGTGCCAGCAGTTCATGGACAGGCCATGAAAAACTGTTTTTT
>.|TRBJ1-2|.|TRBV9|15
CASSPRDNTFYGYTF
TGTGCCAGCAGCCCACGGGACAACACTTTCTATGGCTACACCTTC
>.|TRBJ2-7|TRBD1|TRBV20-1|11
CNTGGRDEQYF
TGCAACACAGGGGGACGAGACGAGCAGTACTTC
>.|TRBJ2-1|.|TRBV5-6|15
CASSLVQYSLNEQFF
TGTGCCAGCAGCTTGGTACAGTACTCCCTCAATGAGCAGTTCTTC
>.|TRBJ1-5|.|TRBV6-5|13
CASTAGGNQPQHF
TGTGCCAGCACAGCGGGCGGAAATCAGCCCCAGCATTTT
>.|TRBJ2-1|TRBD2|TRBV9|16
CASSVIGGGGVDEQFF
TGTGCCAGCAGCGTCATCGGTGGGGGAGGGGTCGATGAGCAGTTCTTC
>.|TRBJ2-7|TRBD1|TRBV11-1|15
CASSLQGAPVYEQYF
TGTGCCAGCAGCCTACAGGGGGCCCCAGTCTACGAGCAGTACTTC
>.|TRBJ1-1|.|TRBV28|16
CASSRRPAVANTEAFF
TGTGCCAGCAGCCGCCGCCCCGCTGTGGCGAACACTGAAGCTTTCTTT
>.|TRBJ1-6|TRBD1|TRBV7-6|13
CASSRAGGSPLHF
TGTGCCAGCAGCCGTGCAGGGGGCTCACCCCTCCACTTT
>.|TRBJ2-3|TRBD2|TRBV13|17
CASSSMRLADATDTQYF
TGTGCCAGCAGCTCGATGAGACTAGCGGATGCCACAGATACGCAGTATTTT
>.|TRBJ2-4|TRBD2|TRBV6-1|14
CASRGGIAKNIQYF
TGTGCCAGCAGGGGGGGGATAGCCAAAAACATTCAGTACTTC
>.|TRBJ1-2|.|TRBV19|12
CASSTDGYGYTF
TGTGCCAGTAGTACCGACGGGTATGGCTACACCTTC
>.|TRBJ1-4|.|TRBV6-6|13
CASSTSGFEKLFF
TGTGCCAGCAGTACATCCGGGTTTGAAAAACTGTTTTTT
>.|TRBJ2-5|.|TRBV7-9|13
CASSLGGEATQYF
TGTGCCAGCAGCTTAGGGGGGGAGGCGACCCAGTACTTC
>.|TRBJ1-1|.|TRBV5-4|16
CASSSGGFGAYTEAFF
TGTGCCAGCAGTTCGGGGGGGTTCGGGGCGTACACTGAAGCTTTCTTT
>few|TRBJ1-2|.|TRBV9|14
CASSAAGRSYGYTF
TGTGCCAGCAGCGCGGCGGGCAGAAGCTATGGCTACACCTTC
>.|TRBJ2-3|.|TRBV19|16
CASSPPRGSLTDTQYF
TGTGCCAGTAGCCCCCCTAGGGGCTCTCTCACAGATACGCAGTATTTT
>.|TRBJ1-5|.|TRBV7-6|14
CASSGLTEGQPQHF
TGTGCCAGCAGCGGCCTAACCGAGGGTCAGCCCCAGCATTTT
>.|TRBJ2-1|TRBD2|TRBV7-3|17
CASSAGSGGAFKNEQFF
TGTGCCAGCAGCGCCGGAAGCGGGGGGGCGTTCAAGAATGAGCAGTTCTTC
>.|TRBJ1-5|TRBD1|TRBV29-1|14
CSVEEQGANQPQHF
TGCAGCGTTGAAGAACAGGGGGCGAATCAGCCCCAGCATTTT
>once|TRBJ1-1|.|TRBV9|16
CASSVAPLGGPTEAFF
TGTGCCAGCAGCGTAGCCCCCCTGGGGGGGCCCACTGAAGCTTTCTTT
>few|TRBJ1-5|.|TRBV7-9|11
CASPGAQPQHF
TGTGCCAGCCCTGGGGCCCAGCCCCAGCATTTT
>.|TRBJ1-5|TRBD1|TRBV19|16
CASSPGTGESNQPQHF
TGTGCCAGTAGTCCCGGGACAGGGGAGAGCAATCAGCCCCAGCATTTT